Below are 26 T cell receptor beta chains sequenced from a single sample in a study of T cell responses to AZD1222 COVID-19 vaccine. The table came from immunoSEQ multiplex PCR; TCRdb's copy has only in-frame clones and leaves some out. Of 240,000 or so clones in the sample, approximately 93% are singletons; the top ten hold 0.55%. The sequences come from peripheral blood, collected on day 0 of AZD1222 vaccination. These receptors all stem from an adult in good health.

The rearrangement uses TRBV10-2 and TRBJ1-1, with no clear D. Trimming pared 6 bases from V and 1 base from J, leaving 3 bases between. CDR3 size: 11 residues. The V gene's germline CDR1 is WSHSY and CDR2 SAAADI. Here the CDR3 reads CASRENTEAFF. In DNA form, the CDR3 reads TGCGCCAGCAGGGAGAACACTGAAGCTTTCTTT.

The chain has TRBV6-5 and TRBJ1-2, with a tentative D call TRBD1 (5 bases). Germline CDR1 reads MNHEY; CDR2 reads SVGAGI. Trimming removed 0 bases at V and 7 bases at J, with 12 bases between. The CDR3 spans 14 residues. CDR3 protein: CASSYSRGATGYTF. The CDR3 bases are TGTGCCAGCAGTTACTCGAGAGGGGCAACTGGCTACACCTTC.

This chain links TRBV6-2 or TRBV6-3 with TRBJ2-7; no clear D gene. The CDR3 covers 15 residues. V lost 5 bases and J 3 bases, leaving 17 bases between the germline ends. CDR1 and CDR2 from the germline V gene are MNHEY and SVGEGT. The CDR3 coding sequence is TGTGCCAGCAGTCTAACGGGTCGCCCCATCTACGAGCAGTACTTC. Amino acid sequence: CASSLTGRPIYEQYF.

V usage is TRBV5-4 and J usage is TRBJ1-1; 8 bases agree with TRBD1. This CDR3 comprises 15 residues. The germline gives CDR1 SGHNT, CDR2 YYREEE (reference sequence). V trimming: 4 bases; J trimming: 2 bases; junction bases outside the gene matches: 7. For the CDR3, the DNA is TGTGCCAGCAGCATGGGACAGGCCCTCAACACTGAAGCTTTCTTT. This codes for CASSMGQALNTEAFF.

The chain carries TRBV28 and TRBJ2-7, with 12 bases lining up with TRBD2. Trimming removed 3 bases from V and 4 bases from J; junction bases left unmatched: 7. This CDR3 comprises 16 residues. Germline-derived CDR1 and CDR2 are MDHEN and SYDVKM. The CDR3 bases are TGTGCCAGCAGTTTCCGGTCTAGCGGGAGGGGGTACGAGCAGTACTTC. It codes for CASSFRSSGRGYEQYF.

The gene calls are TRBV27 and TRBJ2-7; D unresolved. This CDR3 is built from 11 residues. Germline lookup yields CDR1 MNHEY and CDR2 SMNVEV (reference sequence). Trimming removed 2 bases at V and 4 bases at J, with 3 bases between. The CDR3 reads CASSLGYEQYF. The CDR3 DNA reads as TGTGCCAGCAGTTTAGGTTACGAGCAGTACTTC.

The sample holds one count of this clone. The rearrangement uses TRBV7-2 and TRBJ2-5; no clear D. The germline V gene has CDR1 SGHTA and CDR2 FQGNSA. V was trimmed by 5 bases and J by 0 bases, leaving 7 bases between them. The CDR3 has 13 amino acids. The CDR3 reads CASSGTHQETQYF. The CDR3 nucleotides read TGTGCCAGCAGCGGCACTCACCAAGAGACCCAGTACTTC.

The gene calls are TRBV6-4 and TRBJ2-1, with D uncertain. Germline V gene lookup returns CDR1 MRHNA and CDR2 SNTAGT. Trimming shortened V by 2 bases and J by 9 bases, and 11 bases separated the two germline ends. There are 13 residues in the CDR3. In DNA form, the CDR3 reads TGTGCCAGCAGTGACGGCGGATGGGGTGAGCAGTTCTTC. It translates to CASSDGGWGEQFF.

The V gene is TRBV29-1, the J gene TRBJ2-2; the match to TRBD1 covers 11 bases. Germline V gene lookup returns CDR1 SQVTM and CDR2 ANQGSEA. The CDR3 is made up of 14 amino acids. V trimming: 6 bases; J trimming: 5 bases; junction bases outside the gene matches: 5. CDR3 loop: CSVEDRGQTGELFF. CDR3 nucleotide sequence: TGCAGCGTGGAGGACAGGGGGCAAACCGGGGAGCTGTTTTTT.

The V call is TRBV6-5, the J call TRBJ2-7, with 7 bases that match TRBD2. Trimming cost V 6 bases and J 6 bases; bases outside gene matches: 11. Germline CDR1 and CDR2: MNHEY and SVGAGI. The CDR3 contains 14 residues. In nucleotides, the CDR3 is TGTGCCAGCAGCCGAGGACTAGGAACGGGCGAGCAGTACTTC. Its translation is CASSRGLGTGEQYF.

V is TRBV3-1 (or the pseudogene TRBV3-2) and J is TRBJ1-2; D gene unclear. Trimming took off 3 bases at V and 4 bases at J, with 6 bases between the two ends. The CDR3 is 12 residues long. Germline V gene data show CDR1 as LGHDT and CDR2 as YNNKEL (reference sequence). The CDR3 DNA reads TGTGCCAGCAGCCAGGAGAGCTATGGCTACACCTTC. It yields the protein CASSQESYGYTF.

This sequence joins TRBV5-6 and TRBJ1-1, with unresolved D. The length of the CDR3 is 14 residues. Between the trimmed V and J ends, which lost 4 bases and 1 base, there was a span of 11 bases. CDR1 and CDR2 from the germline V gene are SGHDT and YYEEEE. The CDR3 protein is CASSAGQANTEAFF. In nucleotides, the CDR3 is TGTGCCAGCAGCGCCGGGCAGGCGAACACTGAAGCTTTCTTT.

The chain has TRBV28 and TRBJ2-2; D call uncertain. From germline, CDR1 is MDHEN and CDR2 SYDVKM. The V end was cut by 3 bases, the J end by 1 base, with 3 bases between. The CDR3 is 13 amino acids. The CDR3 region has the DNA TGTGCCAGCAGTTTTCAGAACACCGGGGAGCTGTTTTTT. Its protein product is CASSFQNTGELFF.

The gene calls are TRBV7-2 and TRBJ1-5; D might be TRBD1 (6 bases). This CDR3 has 15 residues. Between the trimmed V and J ends, which lost 5 bases and 2 bases, there was a span of 13 bases. CDR1 and CDR2 (germline): SGHTA, FQGNSA. The CDR3 spells CASSRDRLGNQPQHF. The CDR3, as DNA: TGTGCCAGCAGCCGCGACAGGTTGGGCAATCAGCCCCAGCATTTT.

V usage is TRBV11-3 and J usage is TRBJ1-2; no clear D. The CDR3 sequence is 8 residues long. The germline V gene has CDR1 SGHNT and CDR2 YENEEA. V shed 8 bases and J shed 8 bases, with 3 bases lying between them. This chain's CDR3 is CASRGYTF. The DNA of the CDR3 is TGTGCCAGCCGAGGCTACACCTTC.

V and J are TRBV28 and TRBJ2-5, with 11 bases matching TRBD2. The CDR3 contains 14 residues. The ends lost 4 bases at V and 5 bases at J; junction bases unmatched: 3. The V gene's germline CDR1 is MDHEN and CDR2 SYDVKM. The CDR3 reads CASSYPSGRETQYF. CDR3 DNA: TGTGCCAGCAGTTACCCTAGCGGGAGGGAGACCCAGTACTTC.

This clone was seen just once. The CDR3 loop is CASSLSGTYEQYF. The DNA of the CDR3 is TGTGCCAGCAGCCTTTCCGGGACCTACGAGCAGTACTTC. The chain couples TRBV28 to TRBJ2-7, with D perhaps matching TRBD2 (5 bases). V was trimmed by 6 bases and J by 2 bases, leaving 11 bases between them. The CDR3 runs 13 residues. Germline V gene sequence: CDR1 MDHEN, CDR2 SYDVKM.

The chain is built from TRBV5-4 and TRBJ2-7; D is perhaps TRBD1 or TRBD2 (5 bases each). The V gene's germline CDR1 is SGHNT and CDR2 YYREEE (reference sequence). V lost 4 bases and J 6 bases, leaving 11 bases between the germline ends. This CDR3 comprises 12 residues. CDR3 in amino acids: CASSRSGREQYF. The DNA of the CDR3 is TGTGCCAGCAGCCGCTCGGGGCGCGAGCAGTACTTC. Full variable domain (missing parts from reference TRBV5-4 and TRBJ2-7): ETGVTQSPTHLIKTRGQQVTLRCSSQSGHNTVSWYQQALGQGPQFIFQYYREEENGRGNFPPRFSGLQFPNYSSELNVNALELDDSALYLCASSRSGREQYFGPGTRLTVT.

The rearrangement joins TRBV7-8 to TRBJ1-5, with D uncertain. The CDR3 has 16 residues. The V gene lost 5 bases and the J gene lost 0 bases, with 14 bases spanning the gap. The V gene's germline CDR1 is SGHVS and CDR2 FQNEAQ. The CDR3 sequence is CASSRGSSYSNQPQHF. The CDR3 DNA is TGTGCCAGCAGCCGAGGAAGTTCCTATAGCAATCAGCCCCAGCATTTT.

This sequence joins TRBV10-1 and TRBJ1-6; D is ambiguous. Germline values: CDR1 WNHNN, CDR2 SYGVQD (reference sequence). V lost 1 base and J 13 bases, leaving 11 bases between the germline ends. This CDR3 contains 13 residues. The CDR3 reads CASSEFLGSPLHF. The CDR3 region has the DNA TGCGCCAGCAGTGAGTTTTTGGGTTCTCCCCTCCACTTT.

This clone was counted a single time. The rearrangement joins TRBV18 to TRBJ1-3; 9 bases line up with TRBD1. V lost 3 bases to trimming and J lost 3 bases; unmatched junction nucleotides: 6. This CDR3 region has 16 residues. Per germline, CDR1 KGHSH and CDR2 LQKENI. CDR3 nucleotide sequence: TGTGCCAGCTCACCGCCAAACAGGGGGCTTGGAAACACCATATATTTT. Protein: CASSPPNRGLGNTIYF.

This chain links TRBV28 with TRBJ1-1; 7 bases fit TRBD1. Germline V gives CDR1 MDHEN, CDR2 SYDVKM. The CDR3 is 16 amino acids. V lost 4 bases, J lost 1 base, and 9 bases stayed unmatched. DNA for the CDR3: TGTGCCAGCAGTTCCAGGGGGTTTGGGAGGAACACTGAAGCTTTCTTT. Amino acid sequence: CASSSRGFGRNTEAFF.

The chain combines TRBV6-8 with TRBJ1-5, with 8 bases fitting TRBD1. This CDR3 has 21 amino acids. V shed 1 base and J 9 bases; nucleotides not matched to a gene: 26. CDR1 and CDR2 from the germline V gene are MNHGY and SAAAGT. DNA of the CDR3: TGTGCCAGCAGTTACTTAAAAAATGGGACAGGCGTTTGCGGTATCTATCGGCCCCAGCATTTT. Encoded protein: CASSYLKNGTGVCGIYRPQHF.

The V gene is TRBV5-1, the J gene TRBJ1-1; no reliable D call. The CDR3 extends over 16 amino acids. Trimming left V 5 bases short and J 1 base short, with 18 bases between. CDR1 is SGHRS, CDR2 YFSETQ, per germline. This CDR3 is CASSQRSTTRNTEAFF. The CDR3 nucleotides are TGCGCCAGCAGTCAACGCTCAACGACCAGGAACACTGAAGCTTTCTTT.

The chain employs TRBV27 and TRBJ1-5; TRBD1 aligns across 7 bases. Germline CDR1 MNHEY, CDR2 SMNVEV (reference sequence). The V gene end was trimmed by 6 bases and the J gene end by 7 bases; junction bases not matched to a gene: 3. This CDR3 has 12 amino acids. The CDR3 DNA reads TGTGCCAGCAGGACAGGGCAACAGCCCCAGCATTTT. Its translation: CASRTGQQPQHF.

J is TRBJ1-2 and V is TRBV7-9; D gene unclear. V was shortened by 4 bases and J by 3 bases, with 15 bases between the two germline ends. Germline V CDR1 and CDR2: SEHNR, FQNEAQ (reference sequence). The CDR3 runs to 15 residues. CDR3 region: CASSSVRGSDYGYTF. The CDR3 DNA reads TGTGCCAGCAGCTCAGTGCGGGGAAGCGACTATGGCTACACCTTC.